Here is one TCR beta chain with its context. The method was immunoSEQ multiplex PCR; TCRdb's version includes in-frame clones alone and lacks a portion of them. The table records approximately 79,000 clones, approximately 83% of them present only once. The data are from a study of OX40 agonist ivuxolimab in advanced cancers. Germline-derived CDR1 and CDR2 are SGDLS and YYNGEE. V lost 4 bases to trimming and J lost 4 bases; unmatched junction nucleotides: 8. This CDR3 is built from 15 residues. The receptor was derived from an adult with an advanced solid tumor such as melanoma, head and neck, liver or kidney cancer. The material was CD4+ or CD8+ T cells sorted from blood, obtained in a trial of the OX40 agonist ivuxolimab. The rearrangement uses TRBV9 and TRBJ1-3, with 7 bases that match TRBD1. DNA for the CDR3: TGTGCCAGCAGCCCGGGACAGCTAAGAGGAAACACCATATATTTT. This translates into CASSPGQLRGNTIYF.